A selection of T cell receptor beta chains follows, all from one sample in a study of T cells in Graves' hyperthyroidism and ophthalmopathy. TCRdb redid the calling of the multiplex PCR reads with MiXCR, one entry per CDR3 protein. The sample has approximately 610,000 distinct CDR3 sequences, 16% seen once. The specimen sequenced was blood. These receptors were obtained from a woman younger than 30 with Graves' hyperthyroidism. Each CDR3 is given with its conserved first and last residue. The D gene is left open where the match is weak. Rows may omit the clone size; those that give it use once, few, many or a size class.

size | J | V | D | CDR3 | DNA
few | TRBJ2-2 | TRBV27 | NA | CASRGATFTGELFF | TGTGCCAGCAGGGGGGCTACTTTCACCGGGGAGCTGTTTTTT
NA | TRBJ1-2 | TRBV19 | TRBD1 | CASTDRADYGYTF | TGTGCCAGTACCGACAGGGCTGACTATGGCTACACCTTC
NA | TRBJ2-5 | TRBV5-6 | NA | CASSQRRVYQETQYF | TGTGCCAGCAGTCAACGCAGAGTATACCAAGAGACCCAGTACTTC
many | TRBJ1-5 | TRBV13 | TRBD1 | CASSLGSGGDSNQPQHF | TGTGCCAGCAGCTTAGGCTCAGGGGGGGATAGCAATCAGCCCCAGCATTTT
many | TRBJ1-1 | TRBV11-2 | NA | CASSLAPDNEAFF | TGTGCCAGCAGCTTAGCCCCCGATAATGAAGCTTTCTTT
few | TRBJ2-5 | TRBV7-8 | NA | CASSSSLNPTYQETQYF | TGTGCCAGCAGCTCTAGCCTGAACCCCACGTACCAAGAGACCCAGTACTTC
NA | TRBJ2-5 | TRBV5-4 | NA | CASSLGWGPAETQYF | TGTGCCAGCAGCTTGGGTTGGGGGCCAGCGGAGACCCAGTACTTC
few | TRBJ2-2 | TRBV5-1 | NA | CASSLDGWANTGELFF | TGCGCCAGCAGCTTGGACGGCTGGGCGAACACCGGGGAGCTGTTTTTT
many | TRBJ1-1 | TRBV6-6 | NA | CASSYSRNTEAFF | TGTGCCAGCAGTTACTCCCGGAACACTGAAGCTTTCTTT
many | TRBJ2-7 | TRBV12-3/TRBV12-4 | NA | CASTLKMVGLGSYEQYF | TGTGCCAGCACCCTTAAAATGGTAGGCCTGGGATCCTACGAGCAGTACTTC
few | TRBJ2-5 | TRBV5-1 | TRBD2 | CASSLALAGGSQETQYF | TGCGCCAGCAGCCTAGCTCTAGCGGGAGGGAGCCAAGAGACCCAGTACTTC
NA | TRBJ1-1 | TRBV20-1 | NA | CSARDIRATNTEAFF | TGCAGTGCTAGAGATATTAGGGCGACGAACACTGAAGCTTTCTTT
many | TRBJ2-1 | TRBV6-2/TRBV6-3 | NA | CASSYPKLGTERHNEQFF | TGTGCCAGCAGTTACCCTAAGCTCGGGACTGAGCGCCACAATGAGCAGTTCTTC
NA | TRBJ1-6 | TRBV7-2 | NA | CASSLSPHARYNSPLHF | TGTGCCAGCAGCTTATCACCGCACGCCCGCTATAATTCACCCCTCCACTTT
few | TRBJ1-2 | TRBV6-1 | NA | CASSRSMGFGYTF | TGTGCCAGCAGCCGGTCCATGGGTTTTGGCTACACCTTC
many | TRBJ1-5 | TRBV6-1 | NA | CASSEGRTSNQPQHF | TGTGCCAGCAGTGAAGGAAGGACCAGCAATCAGCCCCAGCATTTT
many | TRBJ2-2 | TRBV13 | NA | CASSLGRRPTGELFF | TGTGCCAGCAGCTTAGGCCGTCGGCCCACCGGGGAGCTGTTTTTT
few | TRBJ1-6 | TRBV7-6 | NA | CASSLVGYSAPLHF | TGTGCCAGCAGCTTAGTAGGGTATTCGGCACCCCTCCACTTT
few | TRBJ2-4 | TRBV27 | TRBD1 | CASSPRTGGEVQYF | TGTGCCAGCAGTCCAAGGACAGGGGGCGAGGTTCAGTACTTC
many | TRBJ2-3 | TRBV7-9 | TRBD1 | CASRGTAFGDTQYF | TGTGCCAGCAGAGGGACAGCCTTTGGTGATACGCAGTATTTT
few | TRBJ2-2 | TRBV5-5 | NA | CASSLGPGNTGELFF | TGTGCCAGCAGCCTTGGGCCCGGGAACACCGGGGAGCTGTTTTTT
once | TRBJ2-1 | TRBV2 | TRBD1 | CASGTGRSNNEQFF | TGTGCCAGCGGGACAGGGAGGTCCAACAATGAGCAGTTCTTC
NA | TRBJ2-7 | TRBV14 | TRBD2 | CASRPSGGKYEQYF | TGTGCCAGCAGACCCAGCGGGGGGAAGTACGAGCAGTACTTC
NA | TRBJ2-7 | TRBV6-5 | TRBD2 | CAGSWTSGAYEQYF | TGTGCCGGCAGTTGGACTAGCGGGGCTTACGAGCAGTACTTC
many | TRBJ2-7 | TRBV12-3/TRBV12-4 | NA | CASSSLDESYEQYF | TGTGCCAGCAGTTCCTTGGATGAATCCTACGAGCAGTACTTC
few | TRBJ2-7 | TRBV10-2 | TRBD1 | CASKPRDRGPDKTYEQYF | TGCGCCAGCAAACCCCGGGACAGGGGGCCGGATAAGACCTACGAGCAGTACTTC
many | TRBJ1-1 | TRBV6-1 | NA | CASSAVTGSDTEAFF | TGTGCCAGCAGTGCCGTTACAGGGTCGGACACTGAAGCTTTCTTT
few | TRBJ2-7 | TRBV6-1 | NA | CASSPSVLAGNYEQYF | TGTGCCAGCAGCCCGTCCGTACTAGCTGGTAACTACGAGCAGTACTTC
many | TRBJ2-3 | TRBV7-2 | NA | CASKAHEPSWGTQYF | TGTGCCAGCAAAGCCCACGAGCCTAGCTGGGGTACGCAGTATTTT
few | TRBJ2-7 | TRBV6-2/TRBV6-3 | NA | CASSYAGHNDPYEQYF | TGTGCCAGCAGTTACGCCGGACACAACGATCCCTACGAGCAGTACTTC
NA | TRBJ2-7 | TRBV20-1 | NA | CSARDLRAKVLHEPYF | TGCAGTGCTAGAGATTTGAGAGCGAAAGTTCTCCACGAGCCGTACTTC
few | TRBJ1-1 | TRBV7-8 | NA | CASSSGRGLETEAFF | TGTGCCAGCAGCTCCGGCCGGGGCTTGGAGACTGAAGCTTTCTTT
few | TRBJ2-5 | TRBV6-1 | NA | CASSDSTPGRTQYF | TGTGCCAGCAGTGACTCTACACCAGGGAGAACCCAGTACTTC
NA | TRBJ1-1 | TRBV29-1 | TRBD1 | CSVEATGVWTEAFF | TGCAGCGTTGAGGCGACAGGGGTTTGGACTGAAGCTTTCTTT